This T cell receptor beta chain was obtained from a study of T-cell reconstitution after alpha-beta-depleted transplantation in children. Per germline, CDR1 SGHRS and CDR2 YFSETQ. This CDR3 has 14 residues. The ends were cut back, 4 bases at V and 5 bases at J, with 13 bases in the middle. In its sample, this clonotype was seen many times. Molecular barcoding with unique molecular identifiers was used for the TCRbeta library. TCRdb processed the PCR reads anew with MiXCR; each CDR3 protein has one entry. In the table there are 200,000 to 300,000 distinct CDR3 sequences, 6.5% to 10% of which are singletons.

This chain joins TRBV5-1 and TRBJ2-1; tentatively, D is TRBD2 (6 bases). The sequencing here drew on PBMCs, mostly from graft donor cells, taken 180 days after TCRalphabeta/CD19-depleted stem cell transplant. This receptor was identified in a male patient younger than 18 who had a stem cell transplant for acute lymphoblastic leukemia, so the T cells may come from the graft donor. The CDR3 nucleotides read TGCGCCAGCAGCCGCCTCCTAGCGAACAATGAGCAGTTCTTC. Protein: CASSRLLANNEQFF.